The clone carrying this TCR beta chain has only one observation. The sample is drawn from a study of cytomegalovirus exposure and HLA in healthy donors. Germline-derived CDR1 and CDR2 are SGHTA and FQGNSA. There are 14 residues in the CDR3. Trimming shortened V by 11 bases and J by 10 bases, and 24 bases separated the two germline ends. The data were produced by immunoSEQ multiplex PCR, yet TCRdb's version contains in-frame clones alone and is incomplete. The sample has around 180,000 clones; roughly 88% are singletons. The gene calls are TRBV7-2 and TRBJ2-1; D unresolved. This TCR came from a woman aged 18-29 years in good health and CMV-seronegative. Sequencing was performed on PBMCs. CDR3 in amino acids: CAGTILLPLEEQFF. CDR3 nucleotide sequence: TGTGCCGGAACCATTCTACTACCCCTCGAGGAGCAGTTCTTC.